This TCR beta chain was retrieved from a study of low-dose radiotherapy and immunotherapy resistance in tumors. On the study more broadly: Cohort 1 received 0.5 Gy per fraction every 2 weeks, totaling 6.5 Gy.

Time point here: after trial treatment. Described treatment: LDRT plus nivolumab, ipilimumab, low-dose cyclophosphamide and aspirin (RACIN trial). This clonotype occurred many times. The CDR3 totals 12 residues. Trimming shortened V by 5 bases and J by 7 bases, and 11 bases separated the two germline ends. CDR1 and CDR2 from the germline V gene are MNHNY and SVGAGI (reference sequence). First-strand cDNA used TRAV- and TRBV-specific primers, covering alpha and beta chains. Over 20 PCR cycles, TCRs were amplified from a constant-region primer and V-primer adapter. Amplification of isolated mRNA was accomplished via in vitro transcription. One entry per CDR3 protein results from TCRdb running MiXCR on the reads. Of approximately 100,000 distinct CDR3 sequences in the sample, around 21% were seen once.

This material consisted of PBMCs, taken after low-dose radiotherapy plus immunotherapy. The sequence was collected from a male donor with prostate cancer. The chain links TRBV6-6 to TRBJ1-2; D remains unclear. The CDR3 protein is CASSPGSGGYTF. The CDR3 DNA follows: TGTGCCAGCAGTCCCGGGTCGGGTGGCTACACCTTC.